This T cell receptor (beta chain) appears in the sequencing data of a study of T cell repertoires in cytomegalovirus infection. Study overall: CMV epitopes used comprised recently identified HLA-C-restricted ones and well-studied HLA-B-restricted ones. CMV infection and matching HLA type were both indicated by public TCR beta signatures. Broader study findings: CMV carriers having the relevant HLA were flagged by cumulative public TCR beta family frequency. CMV-specific HLA-C-restricted TCR beta clonotypes dominated the ex vivo response.

Of note for this clonotype: Its antigen is currently unknown.

Trimming removed 3 bases at V and 2 bases at J, with 15 bases between. The germline gives CDR1 KGHDR, CDR2 SFDVKD. The CDR3 contains 17 residues. TCRdb reanalysed the reads using MiXCR and keeps one entry per CDR3 protein. The sample has about 500,000 distinct CDR3 sequences; roughly a third are singletons. The chain uses TRBV24-1 and TRBJ2-2, with a tentative D call TRBD2 (5 bases). The receptor comes from a human donor in good health (CMV status not recorded). Some clones in this sample may be carry-over from other donors' samples. The material was cultured PBMCs, obtained from culture after CMV antigen stimulation. CDR3 coding DNA: TGTGCCACCAGTGATCCTAGCCTGGGCTTTAACACCGGGGAGCTGTTTTTT. It codes for CATSDPSLGFNTGELFF.